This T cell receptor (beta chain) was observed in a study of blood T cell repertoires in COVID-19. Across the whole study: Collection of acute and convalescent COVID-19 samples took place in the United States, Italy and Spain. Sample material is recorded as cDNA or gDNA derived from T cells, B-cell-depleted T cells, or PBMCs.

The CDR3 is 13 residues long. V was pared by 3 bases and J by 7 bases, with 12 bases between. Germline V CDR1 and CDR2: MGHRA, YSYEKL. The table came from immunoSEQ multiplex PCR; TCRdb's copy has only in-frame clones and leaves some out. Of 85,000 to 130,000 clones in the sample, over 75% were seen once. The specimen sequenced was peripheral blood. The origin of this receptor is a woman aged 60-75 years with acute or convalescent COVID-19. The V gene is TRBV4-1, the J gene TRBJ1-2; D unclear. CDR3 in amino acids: CASSQSGVGGYTF. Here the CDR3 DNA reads TGCGCCAGCAGCCAGTCAGGTGTTGGTGGCTACACCTTC.